The 14 T cell receptor beta chains in this list originate from one sample, sequenced in a study of T-cell reconstitution after alpha-beta-depleted transplantation in children. Library preparation (for TCRbeta) was performed with unique molecular identifiers. One entry per CDR3 protein, called by TCRdb with MiXCR from the PCR reads. The sample lists hundreds of thousands of distinct CDR3 sequences, roughly 16% seen once, with roughly two fifths in the top ten. Sequenced here: PBMCs, mostly from graft donor cells, sampled 360 days after TCRalphabeta/CD19-depleted stem cell transplant. The origin of the receptors is a male patient aged 2-15 years who had a stem cell transplant for acute lymphoblastic leukemia, so the T cells may come from the graft donor.

V is TRBV4-2 and J is TRBJ2-7; D may be TRBD1 (6 bases). The germline gives CDR1 LGHNA, CDR2 YNFKEQ. The CDR3 has 14 residues. Trimming shortened V by 0 bases and J by 3 bases, and 9 bases separated the two germline ends. The CDR3 sequence is CASSQDTGNYEQYF. As DNA, the CDR3 is TGTGCCAGCAGCCAAGACACAGGGAACTACGAGCAGTACTTC.

V gene TRBV29-1 combines with J gene TRBJ2-1, with D possibly being TRBD2 (6 bases). Germline assignment: CDR1 SQVTM and CDR2 ANQGSEA. There are 14 residues in the CDR3. V lost 4 bases to trimming and J lost 4 bases, with 14 bases between them. The CDR3 is CSVGWGGIYNEQFF. CDR3 coding DNA: TGCAGCGTTGGGTGGGGCGGGATTTACAATGAGCAGTTCTTC.

V gene TRBV4-1 combines with J gene TRBJ2-1; weak D call: TRBD2 (6 bases). This CDR3 has 20 residues. In germline, CDR1 is MGHRA, CDR2 YSYEKL. Trimming stripped 4 bases from V and 8 bases from J, with 33 bases between. CDR3 bases: TGCGCCAGCAGCCTGAGGTCGGGGTTAGGTGGAAGACTAGGTGGGGATGAGCAGTTCTTC. This translates into CASSLRSGLGGRLGGDEQFF.

The chain combines TRBV12-3 or TRBV12-4 with TRBJ2-7, with D uncertain. Trimming removed 4 bases at V and 5 bases at J, with 6 bases between. The CDR3 has 11 amino acids. CDR3 nucleotides: TGTGCCAGCAGTTATTTAGACGAGCAGTACTTC. Its translation is CASSYLDEQYF.

In this sample, this clonotype turned up many times. As DNA, the CDR3 is TGTGCCAGCAGCCAATTAGGTGGTGCTAGAGACTACGAGCAGTACTTC. Translated, it gives CASSQLGGARDYEQYF. J is TRBJ2-7 and V is TRBV3-1; D not certain. The CDR3 covers 16 residues. Germline loops: CDR1 LGHDT, CDR2 YNNKEL (reference sequence). V lost 2 bases and J 3 bases, leaving 17 bases between the germline ends.

In its sample, this clonotype was seen many times. V usage is TRBV10-3 and J usage is TRBJ2-7; D might be TRBD2 (5 bases). Trimming removed 3 bases from V and 5 bases from J, with 20 bases in between. CDR3 size: 16 residues. From germline, CDR1 is ENHRY and CDR2 SYGVKD. CDR3 loop: CAISDVRPDRLNEQYF. The CDR3 nucleotides read TGTGCCATCAGTGACGTCCGTCCGGATCGACTAAACGAGCAGTACTTC.

The table lists this clonotype with a few counts. The chain recombines TRBV10-3 with TRBJ2-5; 10 bases agree with TRBD1. The CDR3 sequence is 14 residues long. With 6 bases clipped from V and 2 bases from J, the junction kept 3 bases outside the gene matches. CDR1 and CDR2 (germline): ENHRY, SYGVKD. CDR3 in amino acids: CAISPDRGQETQYF. The CDR3 region has the DNA TGTGCCATCAGCCCGGACAGGGGGCAAGAGACCCAGTACTTC.

This clonotype was found a few times. The V and J genes are TRBV29-1 and TRBJ2-1, with D possibly matching TRBD1 (5 bases). Per germline, CDR1 SQVTM and CDR2 ANQGSEA. Trimming cost V 0 bases and J 10 bases, with 25 bases left between them. The CDR3 has 17 residues. In DNA, the CDR3 is TGCAGCGTTGAAGATCAAGATGCAGGGATCCCGATCAGGGAGCAGTTCTTC. The encoded protein is CSVEDQDAGIPIREQFF.

This clonotype was detected only a few times. The chain carries TRBV5-1 and TRBJ2-1; 7 bases match TRBD2. The CDR3 length is 16 residues. Looked up from germline, CDR1 is SGHRS and CDR2 is YFSETQ. The trim removed 0 bases at V and 7 bases at J, leaving 10 bases unmatched. CDR3 coding DNA: TGCGCCAGCAGCTTGGGGGGGACTATCTTTTGGAATGAGCAGTTCTTC. It translates to CASSLGGTIFWNEQFF.

At least ten counts were recorded for this clonotype. V usage is TRBV28 and J usage is TRBJ2-7; D not certain. V lost 2 bases and J lost 6, with 8 bases in between. The germline V gene encodes CDR1 MDHEN and CDR2 SYDVKM. The length of the CDR3 is 12 residues. CDR3 in amino acids: CASSLLTGEQYF. In nucleotides, the CDR3 is TGTGCCAGCAGTTTACTAACCGGCGAGCAGTACTTC.

The CDR3: CASSLRGLGYGYTF. DNA for the CDR3: TGTGCCAGCAGTTTAAGGGGGCTGGGCTATGGCTACACCTTC. The rearrangement links TRBV27 to TRBJ1-2; 7 bases match TRBD1. The CDR3 covers 14 residues. V lost 2 bases and J lost 4; bases outside the gene matches: 4. Germline CDR1 MNHEY, CDR2 SMNVEV (reference sequence).

This clonotype was seen many times. CDR3: CATEGLAVTTDTQYF. In DNA, the CDR3 is TGTGCCACCGAGGGACTAGCGGTAACCACAGATACGCAGTATTTT. The chain joins TRBV28 to TRBJ2-3; TRBD2 agrees at 11 bases. V shed 10 bases, J shed 2 bases, and the junction held 8 bases outside the gene matches. CDR1 and CDR2 from the germline V gene are MDHEN and SYDVKM. The CDR3 runs to 15 residues.

V gene TRBV9 combines with J gene TRBJ2-3; possible D gene TRBD2, 5 bases. The V and J ends lost 3 bases and 9 bases respectively, with 11 bases between them. Per the germline V gene, CDR1 is SGDLS and CDR2 is YYNGEE. CDR3 length: 12 amino acids. CDR3 DNA: TGTGCCAGCAGCGCCGAACGAGGGACGCAGTATTTT. This codes for CASSAERGTQYF.

This clonotype was seen at least ten times. This chain joins TRBV29-1 and TRBJ2-7, with D possibly TRBD2 on 6 matching bases. The germline gives CDR1 SQVTM, CDR2 ANQGSEA. V lost 7 bases to trimming and J lost 6 bases, with 16 bases between them. The CDR3 contains 12 residues. CDR3 residues: CSDGDSSGEQYF. The CDR3 region has the DNA TGCAGCGACGGGGACTCCTCCGGCGAGCAGTACTTC.